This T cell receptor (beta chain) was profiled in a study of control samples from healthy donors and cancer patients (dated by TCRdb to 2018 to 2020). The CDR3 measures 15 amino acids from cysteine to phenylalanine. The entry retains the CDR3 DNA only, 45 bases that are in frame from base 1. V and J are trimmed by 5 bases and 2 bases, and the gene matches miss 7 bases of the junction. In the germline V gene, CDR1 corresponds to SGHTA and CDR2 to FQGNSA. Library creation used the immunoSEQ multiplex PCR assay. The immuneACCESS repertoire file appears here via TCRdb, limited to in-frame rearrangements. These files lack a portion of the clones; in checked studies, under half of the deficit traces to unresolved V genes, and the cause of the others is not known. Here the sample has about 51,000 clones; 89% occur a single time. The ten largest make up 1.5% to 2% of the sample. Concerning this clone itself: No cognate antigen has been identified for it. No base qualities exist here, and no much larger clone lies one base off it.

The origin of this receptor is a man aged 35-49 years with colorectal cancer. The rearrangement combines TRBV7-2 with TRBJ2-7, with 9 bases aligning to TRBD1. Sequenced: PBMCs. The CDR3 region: CASSTRQGGAYEQYF. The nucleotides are TGTGCCAGCAGCACCCGACAGGGGGGGGCCTACGAGCAGTACTTC.